Each of the 25 T cell receptor beta chains below was sequenced from the same sample in a study of T cell responses to AZD1222 COVID-19 vaccine. The protocol was immunoSEQ multiplex PCR, while the TCRdb copy is restricted to in-frame clones and leaves out a portion. The sample holds under 200,000 clones, roughly 92% seen once. The sample was peripheral blood, taken on day 0 of AZD1222 vaccination. These receptors all come from an adult in good health.

The rearrangement links TRBV5-8 to TRBJ1-2; D gene unclear. The CDR3 loop spans 14 amino acids. In germline, CDR1 is SGHTS, CDR2 YDEGEE. The ends were cut back, 4 bases at V and 8 bases at J, with 18 bases in the middle. CDR3 DNA: TGTGCCAGCAGCCCGGGAAGGACGAAGGAGGGCTACACCTTC. It specifies CASSPGRTKEGYTF.

The chain has TRBV29-1 and TRBJ1-5, with 8 bases lining up with TRBD1. Germline CDR1 and CDR2: SQVTM and ANQGSEA. J was trimmed by 2 bases and V by 6 bases; bases with no gene match: 9. This CDR3 is 15 amino acids long. The CDR3 bases are TGCAGCGTGAAAGCCGGGACAGGAGGCAATCAGCCCCAGCATTTT. Amino acids: CSVKAGTGGNQPQHF.

This sequence joins TRBV3-1 (or the pseudogene TRBV3-2) and TRBJ1-6; maybe TRBD1 (5 bases). Germline assignment: CDR1 LGHDT and CDR2 YNNKEL (reference sequence). This CDR3 comprises 17 residues. The V end lost 9 bases, the J end lost 4 bases, and 22 bases lay between the germline ends. This CDR3 is CASSGPGRSIYNSPLHF. The CDR3 DNA reads as TGTGCCAGTTCGGGACCGGGCCGCAGTATTTATAATTCACCCCTCCACTTT.

This chain links TRBV7-9 with TRBJ2-1; 8 bases align to TRBD2. V gave up 2 bases and J gave up 0 bases; unmatched junction bases: 3. The length of the CDR3 is 16 residues. The germline CDR1 and CDR2 sequences are SEHNR and FQNEAQ (reference sequence). The CDR3 loop is CASSLQSGSSYNEQFF. The CDR3 DNA reads TGTGCCAGCAGCTTACAAAGCGGGAGCTCCTACAATGAGCAGTTCTTC.

The chain uses TRBV7-8 and TRBJ2-4; a weak D match, TRBD2 (5 bases). Trimming stripped 8 bases from V and 1 base from J, with 12 bases between. The CDR3 extends over 14 amino acids. Germline loops: CDR1 SGHVS, CDR2 FQNEAQ. CDR3 region: CASGLLEAKNIQYF. CDR3 coding DNA: TGTGCCAGCGGGTTACTAGAGGCCAAAAACATTCAGTACTTC.

The rearrangement links TRBV10-2 to TRBJ2-5; D perhaps matches TRBD1 (6 bases). CDR3 length: 14 amino acids. Trimming left V 4 bases short and J 4 bases short, with 13 bases between. Germline V gene data show CDR1 as WSHSY and CDR2 as SAAADI. The CDR3 loop is CASSAGAWGETQYF. The CDR3 DNA sequence: TGCGCCAGCAGTGCAGGGGCATGGGGAGAGACCCAGTACTTC.

The gene calls are TRBV7-3 and TRBJ2-7; the match to TRBD1 covers 8 bases. The CDR3 is 15 amino acids. Germline CDR1 is SGHTA and CDR2 is FQGTGA. The trim removed 5 bases at V and 4 bases at J, leaving 10 bases unmatched. CDR3 in DNA: TGTGCCAGCAGCCCGGCCGGGACAGGAGTTTACGAGCAGTACTTC. As protein: CASSPAGTGVYEQYF. The complete variable domain, with remaining parts taken from reference TRBV7-3 and TRBJ2-7, reads GAGVSQTPSNKVTEKGKYVELRCDPISGHTALYWYRQSLGQGPEFLIYFQGTGAADDSGLPNDRFFAVRPEGSVSTLKIQRTERGDSAVYLCASSPAGTGVYEQYFGPGTRLTVT.

This clone occurred once. V is TRBV15 and J is TRBJ1-6; tentative D call: TRBD1 (6 bases). V was shortened by 3 bases and J by 6 bases, with 12 bases between the two germline ends. CDR3 length: 15 residues. From germline, CDR1 is LNHNV and CDR2 YYDKDF (reference sequence). The CDR3 DNA reads TGTGCCACCAGCAGGGAGATACAGGGTAATTCACCCCTCCACTTT. Its translation: CATSREIQGNSPLHF.

The chain employs TRBV2 and TRBJ1-1; TRBD1 is a possible D gene (5 bases). CDR1 is SNHLY and CDR2 is FYNNEI in the germline V gene. V was trimmed by 1 base and J by 0 bases, leaving 9 bases between them. The CDR3 covers 15 residues. CDR3 residues: CASSEEQAMNTEAFF. CDR3 sequence (DNA): TGTGCCAGCAGTGAAGAACAGGCTATGAACACTGAAGCTTTCTTT.

The chain carries TRBV2 and TRBJ2-2; tentative D call: TRBD1 (5 bases). Trimming took 4 bases from V and 2 from J, leaving 11 bases between them. The germline gives CDR1 SNHLY, CDR2 FYNNEI. CDR3 size: 15 residues. Written as DNA, the CDR3 is TGTGCCAGCAGTGCGGACAATTTAAACACCGGGGAGCTGTTTTTT. Translating it yields CASSADNLNTGELFF.

This clone was seen once. The rearrangement joins TRBV14 to TRBJ2-7; tentatively, D is TRBD1 (5 bases). The V gene's germline CDR1 is SGHDN and CDR2 FVKESK. The CDR3 has 15 residues. V was pared by 5 bases and J by 8 bases, with 22 bases between. The CDR3 is CASSWNHRGSDKQYF. The DNA of the CDR3 is TGTGCCAGCAGCTGGAACCACCGCGGATCGGACAAGCAGTACTTC.

This clone came up once. The chain links TRBV2 to TRBJ1-4; 9 bases line up with TRBD1. CDR3 length equals 14 residues. V lost 7 bases, J lost 3 bases, and 3 bases stayed unmatched. The germline CDR1 and CDR2 sequences are SNHLY and FYNNEI. The CDR3 DNA reads TGTGCCAGCAATAGACAGGGGGCTAATGAAAAACTGTTTTTT. Amino acids: CASNRQGANEKLFF.

The V call is TRBV11-3, the J call TRBJ2-2; D perhaps matches TRBD1 (5 bases). Germline CDR1 and CDR2: SGHNT and YENEEA. CDR3 length equals 15 residues. Trimming removed 4 bases at V and 0 bases at J, with 9 bases between. The DNA of the CDR3 is TGTGCCAGCAGCTCTCACAGGACGAACACCGGGGAGCTGTTTTTT. It translates to CASSSHRTNTGELFF. The variable domain in full, with the rest retrieved from reference TRBV11-3 and TRBJ2-2, is EAGVVQSPRYKIIEKKQPVAFWCNPISGHNTLYWYLQNLGQGPELLIRYENEEAVDDSQLPKDRFSAERLKGVDSTLKIQPAELGDSAVYLCASSSHRTNTGELFFGEGSRLTVL.

The chain uses TRBV4-2 and TRBJ1-2; D is possibly TRBD1 (6 bases). Germline V CDR1 and CDR2: LGHNA, YNFKEQ. The V gene lost 8 bases and the J gene lost 6 bases, with 19 bases spanning the gap. The CDR3 is made up of 14 amino acids. The CDR3 here is CASSRRGGANGYTF. The CDR3 bases are TGTGCCAGCTCCCGAAGGGGGGGGGCGAATGGCTACACCTTC.

The chain links TRBV15 to TRBJ1-5; no clear D gene. This CDR3 region has 16 residues. Germline CDR1 LNHNV, CDR2 YYDKDF (reference sequence). The germline V and J ends were trimmed by 0 bases and 1 base, with 10 bases remaining between them. The CDR3 reads CATSRDRWASNQPQHF. The CDR3, as DNA: TGTGCCACCAGCAGAGATCGATGGGCGAGCAATCAGCCCCAGCATTTT.

The chain is built from TRBV5-1 and TRBJ2-7; D gene unclear. This CDR3 is 14 amino acids long. Germline CDR1 SGHRS, CDR2 YFSETQ. V was clipped by 5 bases and J by 4 bases, with 16 bases between them. This chain's CDR3 is CASSLGWGRYEQYF. The CDR3 bases are TGCGCCAGCAGTCTAGGGTGGGGAAGATACGAGCAGTACTTC.

The rearrangement links TRBV6-5 to TRBJ2-5, with 9 bases identical to TRBD1. After removal of 7 bases from V and 9 bases from J, the junction contained 15 bases not matched to a gene. The CDR3 loop spans 15 amino acids. Germline assignment: CDR1 MNHEY and CDR2 SVGAGI. CDR3 sequence (DNA): TGTGCCAGCACCGCCTCTCCGGGACAGGGATCGGCCCAGTACTTC. This codes for CASTASPGQGSAQYF.

This clone was seen just once. The chain joins TRBV7-3 to TRBJ2-1; D call uncertain. The CDR3 sequence is 13 residues long. Per germline, CDR1 SGHTA and CDR2 FQGTGA. V lost 7 bases and J 7 bases, leaving 14 bases between the germline ends. CDR3 DNA: TGTGCCAGCAACCCGTCGGGTGGGAATGAGCAGTTCTTC. Its protein is CASNPSGGNEQFF.

The rearrangement joins TRBV4-2 to TRBJ1-5, with D perhaps TRBD1 (5 bases). Per the germline V gene, CDR1 is LGHNA and CDR2 is YNFKEQ. The CDR3 sequence is 15 residues long. V lost 0 bases and J lost 4, with 10 bases in between. As DNA, the CDR3 is TGTGCCAGCAGCCAAGATTCACAGGTTAATCAGCCCCAGCATTTT. It codes for CASSQDSQVNQPQHF.

The count of this clone is one. The CDR3 sequence is CATGRTSDSYEQYF. The CDR3 region has the DNA TGTGCCACCGGACGGACTAGCGACTCCTACGAGCAGTACTTC. The chain combines TRBV24-1 with TRBJ2-7; 9 nucleotides agree with TRBD2. V was clipped by 9 bases and J by 0 bases; unmatched bases: 5. The CDR3 extends over 14 amino acids. Germline V gene data show CDR1 as KGHDR and CDR2 as SFDVKD.

This chain links TRBV9 with TRBJ2-1, with D possibly TRBD2 on 5 matching bases. CDR3 length: 12 residues. V was shortened by 1 base and J by 7 bases, with 6 bases between the two germline ends. Germline V gene data show CDR1 as SGDLS and CDR2 as YYNGEE. This CDR3 reads CASSVSGNEQFF. The CDR3 DNA follows: TGTGCCAGCAGCGTATCGGGGAATGAGCAGTTCTTC.

The chain links TRBV5-1 to TRBJ1-2; 7 bases agree with TRBD1. There are 15 residues in the CDR3. Trimming at V came to 5 bases and at J to 4 bases, leaving 11 bases not matched to a gene. Germline values: CDR1 SGHRS, CDR2 YFSETQ. The CDR3, as DNA: TGCGCCAGCAGATTTGGCTCGGGACAGAGCTATGGCTACACCTTC. Amino acid sequence: CASRFGSGQSYGYTF.

This CDR3 is CASSYSVAGETQYF. Written as DNA, the CDR3 is TGTGCCAGCAGTTACTCGGTCGCGGGGGAGACCCAGTACTTC. The V and J genes are TRBV6-5 and TRBJ2-5, with D perhaps matching TRBD2 (6 bases). In germline, CDR1 is MNHEY, CDR2 SVGAGI. Trimming took off 0 bases at V and 5 bases at J, with 10 bases between the two ends. The CDR3 extends over 14 amino acids.

The genes are TRBV30 and TRBJ2-7, with TRBD1 matching 9 bases. V shed 5 bases, J shed 9 bases, and the junction held 14 bases outside the gene matches. Germline CDR1 GTSNPN, CDR2 SVGIG (reference sequence). The CDR3 sequence is 14 residues long. The CDR3 is CAWVLRDRAVRQYF. The CDR3 bases are TGTGCCTGGGTACTCCGGGACAGGGCGGTGCGGCAGTACTTC. The full variable domain, rest sourced from reference TRBV30 and TRBJ2-7, is SQTIHQWPATLVQPVGSPLSLECTVEGTSNPNLYWYRQAAGRGLQLLFYSVGIGQISSEVPQNLSASRPQDRQFILSSKKLLLSDSGFYLCAWVLRDRAVRQYFGPGTRLTVT.

The DNA of the CDR3 is TGCAGCGTCCCGACTAGCGGTACCTCCTACAATGAGCAGTTCTTC. It encodes CSVPTSGTSYNEQFF. The chain has TRBV29-1 and TRBJ2-1; 9 bases are a match to TRBD2. Looked up from germline, CDR1 is SQVTM and CDR2 is ANQGSEA. V gave up 6 bases and J gave up 0 bases; unmatched junction bases: 6. The CDR3 runs 15 residues.